This passage covers 10 T cell receptor beta chains from one sample sequenced in a study of glioma-infiltrating T cells. Using RNA template, CDR3s of TCR alpha and beta were amplified with iRepertoire arm-PCR. TCRdb fed the multiplex PCR reads into MiXCR, producing one record per CDR3 protein. Counted here are approximately 110,000 distinct CDR3 sequences, approximately 25% occurring once; the ten biggest clones make up around 15%. Sequencing used glioma tissue, nonneoplastic brain tissue, or PBMCs (not recorded which). These receptors were obtained from a human donor with low-grade glioma or glioblastoma, undergoing nonglioma brain surgery, or in good health (not recorded which).

With regard to this clonotype: A junction end diverges from the germline sequence, so it may reflect a read error. V is TRBV20-1 and J is TRBJ2-3; TRBD2 matches at 11 bases. Per the germline V gene, CDR1 is DFQATT and CDR2 is SNEGSKA (reference sequence). This CDR3 has 14 residues. The CDR3: CTAYSGRAIDTQYF. The CDR3 bases are TGCACTGCCTATAGCGGGAGGGCCATAGATACACAGTATTTT.

This sequence joins TRBV12-3 or TRBV12-4 and TRBJ2-7, with D maybe TRBD2 (5 bases). The V end was cut by 8 bases, the J end by 5 bases, with 19 bases between. CDR3 length equals 14 residues. The CDR3 DNA is TGTGCCAGCTCTGTCGAGCGGAGAAGGAACGAGCAGTACTTC. It translates to CASSVERRRNEQYF.

On this clonotype: A much larger clone lies one base from this, so it may be a read error. The chain has TRBV7-2 and TRBJ2-7; D perhaps matches TRBD2 (6 bases). CDR1 and CDR2 from the germline V gene are SGHTA and FQGNSA. The CDR3 totals 13 residues. This chain's CDR3 is CASSLEGWNEKYF. CDR3 nucleotide sequence: TGCGCCAGCAGCTTGGAGGGCTGGAACGAGAAGTACTTC.

The chain links TRBV5-1 to TRBJ1-1, with no clear D. Germline CDR1 SGHRS, CDR2 YFSETQ. The CDR3 runs to 14 residues. V shed 0 bases and J shed 0 bases, with 6 bases lying between them. The CDR3 spells CASSLEFMNTEAFF. In nucleotides, the CDR3 is TGCGCCAGCAGCTTGGAGTTCATGAACACTGAAGCTTTCTTT.

Many counts were recorded for this clonotype. J is TRBJ1-1 and V is TRBV7-9, with a possible D match to TRBD1 (6 bases). CDR3 size: 12 residues. Germline V gene sequence: CDR1 SEHNR, CDR2 FQNEAQ (reference sequence). V lost 8 bases to trimming and J lost 4 bases, with 11 bases between them. In DNA, the CDR3 is TGTGCCAGCTCTACAGGGATCACTGAAGCTTTCTTT. This encodes CASSTGITEAFF.

This clonotype was detected many times. The chain carries TRBV7-9 and TRBJ2-1, with D possibly called TRBD1 or TRBD2 (5 bases each). The germline V gene encodes CDR1 SEHNR and CDR2 FQNEAQ (reference sequence). The CDR3 is 17 amino acids. Trimming shortened V by 2 bases and J by 2 bases, and 16 bases separated the two germline ends. Here the CDR3 DNA reads TGTGCCAGCAGCTTACGGGGACCTCGCAGGACCTACAATGAGCAGTTCTTC. It encodes CASSLRGPRRTYNEQFF.

This clonotype was found many times. The chain links TRBV29-1 to TRBJ2-2, with D possibly TRBD1 on 6 matching bases. The V and J ends lost 5 bases and 6 bases respectively, with 13 bases between them. The CDR3 is 13 residues long. Germline loops: CDR1 SQVTM, CDR2 ANQGSEA. In nucleotides, the CDR3 is TGCAGCGTTCATAACAGGGTTGCCGGGGAGCTGTTTTTT. Amino acids: CSVHNRVAGELFF.

As to this clonotype: A read error may explain this, as a much larger clone is one base away. This sequence joins TRBV5-1 and TRBJ2-2, with D possibly matching TRBD1 (5 bases). The CDR3 is made up of 14 amino acids. With 4 bases removed from V and 9 bases from J, the gap between germline ends came to 16 bases. Germline V gene lookup returns CDR1 SGHRS and CDR2 YFSETQ. Here the CDR3 reads CASSPNQGIWELFF. For the CDR3, the DNA is TGCGCCAGCAGCCCAAACCAGGGCATCTGGGAGCTGTTTTTT.

This clonotype was counted at least ten times. The chain is built from TRBV7-9 and TRBJ1-5; 9 bases align to TRBD1. J lost 5 bases, V lost 5 bases, and 1 base had no gene match. Germline V gives CDR1 SEHNR, CDR2 FQNEAQ (reference sequence). There are 13 residues in the CDR3. CDR3 sequence: CASSRTGDQPQHF. The CDR3 DNA reads TGTGCCAGCAGCCGGACAGGGGATCAGCCCCAGCATTTT. The complete variable domain, with remaining parts taken from reference TRBV7-9 and TRBJ1-5, reads DTGVSQNPRHKITKRGQNVTFRCDPISEHNRLYWYRQTLGQGPEFLTYFQNEAQLEKSRLLSDRFSAERPKGSFSTLEIQRTEQGDSAMYLCASSRTGDQPQHFGDGTRLSIL.

Regarding this clonotype: A read error is possible here, since a much larger clone lies one base away. The CDR3 sequence: CASSGNEETQNF. CDR3 coding DNA: TGTGCCAGTAGCGGGAACGAAGAGACCCAGAACTTC. The V gene is TRBV24-1, the J gene TRBJ2-5, with TRBD2 matching over 8 bases. Germline CDR1 is KGHDR and CDR2 is SFDVKD. The CDR3 spans 12 residues.